The source of this T cell receptor beta chain is a study of T-cell memory formation after mild COVID-19. General study points: Pre-infection memory already had some responding clones, implying cross-reactive memory joined.

This clonotype occurred a few times. Its antigen is not known. TCRdb called the 5' RACE reads again in MiXCR, with one record for every CDR3 protein. The sample yields 150,000 to 200,000 distinct CDR3 sequences, approximately 10% seen once. The sequenced material came from PBMCs or a T cell subset sorted from them (not recorded which). This clonotype was sampled from a man between 18 and 29 years old who had mild COVID-19 (a few samples of this study predate the infection). Cell type and time point are not known.

The CDR3 protein is CASRQGAGDTEAFF. The CDR3 DNA is TGTGCCAGCAGACAGGGGGCAGGAGACACTGAAGCTTTCTTT. The chain uses TRBV2 and TRBJ1-1; 9 positions agree with TRBD1. CDR1 and CDR2 (germline): SNHLY, FYNNEI. The CDR3 is 14 residues long. V was pared by 6 bases and J by 3 bases, with 5 bases of the junction left unmatched.